The 10 T cell receptor beta chains in this list originate from one sample, sequenced in a study of T cells in Graves' hyperthyroidism and ophthalmopathy. TCR beta CDR3 sequences were amplified from RNA transcripts. The primer set for the first-round RT-PCR of the TCR CDR3 was HTBI. One entry per CDR3 protein, called by TCRdb with MiXCR from the multiplex PCR reads. The data contain about 770,000 distinct CDR3 sequences, over 15% of them singletons. The specimen sequenced was blood. These receptors were collected from a woman aged 50 to 60 with Graves' hyperthyroidism that later progressed to Graves' ophthalmopathy.

This clonotype was counted ten times or more. The chain recombines TRBV18 with TRBJ1-3; D not certain. V lost 2 bases, J lost 0 bases, and 8 bases lay in between. This CDR3 contains 15 residues. Germline V gives CDR1 KGHSH, CDR2 LQKENI. This CDR3 reads CASSPTSGSGNTIYF. CDR3 DNA sequence: TGTGCCAGCTCACCAACGTCCGGCTCTGGAAACACCATATATTTT.

This clonotype was detected only a few times. The gene calls are TRBV10-3 and TRBJ1-2, with a possible D match to TRBD1 (5 bases). The V end was cut by 0 bases, the J end by 7 bases, with 6 bases between. The CDR3 contains 12 residues. Germline V lookup: CDR1 ENHRY, CDR2 SYGVKD. DNA of the CDR3: TGTGCCATCAGTGAGTCAGGGGTTGGCTACACCTTC. It specifies CAISESGVGYTF.

The V and J genes are TRBV7-6 and TRBJ1-5, with D perhaps TRBD1 (5 bases). The ends were cut back, 2 bases at V and 6 bases at J, with 14 bases in the middle. Germline V gene lookup returns CDR1 SGHVS and CDR2 FNYEAQ. The CDR3 extends over 15 amino acids. The CDR3 loop is CASSLSTAGSQPQHF. The CDR3, as DNA: TGTGCCAGCAGCTTATCGACAGCGGGGAGTCAGCCCCAGCATTTT.

This clonotype was seen only a few times. J is TRBJ1-3 and V is TRBV29-1; weak D call: TRBD1 (5 bases). This CDR3 is 12 amino acids long. CDR1 is SQVTM, CDR2 ANQGSEA, per germline. V was trimmed by 5 bases and J by 3 bases, leaving 8 bases between them. This CDR3 is CSVQGFGNTIYF. The CDR3 DNA sequence: TGCAGCGTTCAGGGATTTGGAAACACCATATATTTT.

J is TRBJ1-1 and V is TRBV4-1; D gene uncertain. The CDR3 has 13 amino acids. Trimming removed 8 bases at V and 4 bases at J, with 14 bases between. From germline, CDR1 is MGHRA and CDR2 YSYEKL. The chain's CDR3 is CASGVPGPTEAFF. CDR3 bases: TGCGCCAGCGGAGTCCCGGGTCCCACTGAAGCTTTCTTT.

This clonotype was counted many times. This chain uses TRBV6-1 with TRBJ2-2; TRBD1 matches at 8 bases. CDR1 MNHNS and CDR2 SASEGT come from the germline V gene. Trimming cost V 5 bases and J 6 bases; bases outside gene matches: 5. This CDR3 has 14 amino acids. CDR3 DNA sequence: TGTGCCAGCAGTTTCCGGACAGGGCCCGGGGAGCTGTTTTTT. Protein: CASSFRTGPGELFF.

J is TRBJ2-3 and V is TRBV20-1, with 9 bases fitting TRBD2. The germline gives CDR1 DFQATT, CDR2 SNEGSKA (reference sequence). Trimming at V came to 0 bases and at J to 2 bases, leaving 18 bases not matched to a gene. This CDR3 contains 20 residues. The CDR3 region is CSARDPWQGGTSSHTDTQYF. Written as DNA, the CDR3 is TGCAGTGCTAGAGATCCGTGGCAGGGAGGGACTAGCTCCCACACAGATACGCAGTATTTT.

The chain combines TRBV20-1 with TRBJ2-3; 8 positions agree with TRBD1. Germline CDR1 reads DFQATT; CDR2 reads SNEGSKA (reference sequence). This CDR3 region has 14 residues. V was pared by 5 bases and J by 0 bases, with 4 bases of the junction left unmatched. In DNA form, the CDR3 reads TGCAGTGCTCGTTGGGACAGGAGCACAGATACGCAGTATTTT. Residues: CSARWDRSTDTQYF.

J is TRBJ2-2 and V is TRBV5-4; 8 bases align to TRBD2. The CDR3 length is 12 residues. Germline CDR1 and CDR2: SGHNT and YYREEE (reference sequence). The V segment lost 4 bases and the J segment 11 bases; nucleotides outside the gene matches: 4. CDR3 DNA: TGTGCCAGCAGCGTGGCGGGAGGAGAGCTGTTTTTT. It codes for CASSVAGGELFF.

The chain combines TRBV7-9 with TRBJ2-3; D unclear. V lost 5 bases and J 7 bases, leaving 7 bases between the germline ends. Germline V CDR1 and CDR2: SEHNR, FQNEAQ (reference sequence). The CDR3 is 11 amino acids. CDR3: CASSITYTQYF. The CDR3 DNA reads TGTGCCAGCAGCATAACCTATACGCAGTATTTT.